The T cell receptor (beta chain) described here comes from a study of human T cells and chemical hapten exposure. This clonotype showed up just a few times. TCRdb itself ran the RACE reads through MiXCR, one entry per CDR3 protein. This table has 240,000 or so distinct CDR3 sequences, 7.5% to 9% appearing once. V was pared by 4 bases and J by 1 base, with 4 bases of the junction left unmatched. The CDR3 is 15 residues long. CDR1 and CDR2 (germline): DFQATT, SNEGSKA (reference sequence). Time point given: pre-sensitization, week 0. Treatment meaning: therapeutic diphenylcyclopropenone sensitization with weekly scalp DPC.

Material: whole blood, obtained in connection with sensitization to the hapten diphenylcyclopropenone (DPC). This sequence was found in a woman between 40 and 50 years old with alopecia areata. Some clones in this sample may be carry-over from other donors' samples. The chain employs TRBV20-1 and TRBJ2-2, with TRBD2 identical over 9 bases. The CDR3 DNA reads TGCAGTGCTATTAGCGGGAGTGTGAACACCGGGGAGCTGTTTTTT. Amino acid sequence: CSAISGSVNTGELFF.